What follows describes a single T cell receptor (beta chain). This CDR3 has 14 amino acids. V shed 1 base and J shed 4 bases, with 10 bases lying between them. CDR1 DFQATT and CDR2 SNEGSKA come from the germline V gene (reference sequence). This entry is derived from a study of identical twins. TCRdb redid the calling of the 5' RACE reads with MiXCR, one entry per CDR3 protein. Of approximately 1.8 million distinct CDR3 sequences listed, about 32% were seen once; the top ten hold less than 0.35%. This TCR came from a newborn girl in good health. The source material was cord blood. This chain connects TRBV20-1 to TRBJ2-2; weak D call: TRBD2 (6 bases). The CDR3 DNA reads TGCAGTGCTAGAGGACTAGTCGGCACCGGGGAGCTGTTTTTT. Amino acids: CSARGLVGTGELFF.